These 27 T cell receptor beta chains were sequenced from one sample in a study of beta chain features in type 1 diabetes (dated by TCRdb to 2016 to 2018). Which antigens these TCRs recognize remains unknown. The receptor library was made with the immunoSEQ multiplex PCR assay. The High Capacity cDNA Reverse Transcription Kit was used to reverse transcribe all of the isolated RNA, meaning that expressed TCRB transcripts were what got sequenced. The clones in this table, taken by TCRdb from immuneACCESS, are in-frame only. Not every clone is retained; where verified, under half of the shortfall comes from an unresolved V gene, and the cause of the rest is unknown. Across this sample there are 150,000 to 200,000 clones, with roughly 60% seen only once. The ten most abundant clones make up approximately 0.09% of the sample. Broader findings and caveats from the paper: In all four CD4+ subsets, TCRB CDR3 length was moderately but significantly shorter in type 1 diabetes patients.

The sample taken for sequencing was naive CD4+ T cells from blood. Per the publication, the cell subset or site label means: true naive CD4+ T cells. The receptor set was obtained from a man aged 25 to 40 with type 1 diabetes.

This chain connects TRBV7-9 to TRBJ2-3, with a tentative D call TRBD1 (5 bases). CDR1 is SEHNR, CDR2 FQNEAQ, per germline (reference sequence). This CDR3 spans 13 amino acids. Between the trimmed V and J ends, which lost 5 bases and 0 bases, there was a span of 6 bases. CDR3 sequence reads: CASSAGSTDTQYF. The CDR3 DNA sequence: TGTGCCAGCAGCGCAGGGAGCACAGATACGCAGTATTTT.

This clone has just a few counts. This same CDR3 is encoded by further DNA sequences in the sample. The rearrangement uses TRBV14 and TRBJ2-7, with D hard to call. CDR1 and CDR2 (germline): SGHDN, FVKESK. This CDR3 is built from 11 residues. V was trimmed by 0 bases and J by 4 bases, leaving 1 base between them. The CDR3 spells CASSQDYEQYF. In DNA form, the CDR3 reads TGTGCCAGCAGCCAAGATTACGAGCAGTACTTC.

Here the CDR3 reads CSATAFANTGELFF. CDR3 bases: TGCAGCGCAACAGCTTTCGCGAACACCGGGGAGCTGTTTTTT. This chain uses TRBV29-1 with TRBJ2-2; D gene unclear. CDR3 length equals 14 residues. CDR1 is SQVTM, CDR2 ANQGSEA, per germline. Trimming took off 7 bases at V and 0 bases at J, with 12 bases between the two ends.

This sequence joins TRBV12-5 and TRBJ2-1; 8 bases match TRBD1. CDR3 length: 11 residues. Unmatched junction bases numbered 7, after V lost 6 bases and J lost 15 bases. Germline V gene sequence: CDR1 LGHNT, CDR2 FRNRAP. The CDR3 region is CASGQTGTGFF. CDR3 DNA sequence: TGTGCTAGTGGACAAACCGGGACAGGGTTCTTC.

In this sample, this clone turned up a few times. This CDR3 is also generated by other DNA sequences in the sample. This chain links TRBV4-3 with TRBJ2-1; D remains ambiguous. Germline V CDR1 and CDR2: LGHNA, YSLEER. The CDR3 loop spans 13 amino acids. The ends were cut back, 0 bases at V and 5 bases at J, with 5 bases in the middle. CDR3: CASSQELNNEQFF. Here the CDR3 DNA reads TGCGCCAGCAGCCAAGAGCTGAACAATGAGCAGTTCTTC.

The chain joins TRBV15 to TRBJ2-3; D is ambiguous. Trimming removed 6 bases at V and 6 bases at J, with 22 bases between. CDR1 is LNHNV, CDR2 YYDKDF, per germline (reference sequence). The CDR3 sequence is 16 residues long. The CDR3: CATSPSLPHSQDTQYF. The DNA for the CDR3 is TGTGCCACCAGTCCCAGCCTACCGCACAGCCAGGATACGCAGTATTTT.

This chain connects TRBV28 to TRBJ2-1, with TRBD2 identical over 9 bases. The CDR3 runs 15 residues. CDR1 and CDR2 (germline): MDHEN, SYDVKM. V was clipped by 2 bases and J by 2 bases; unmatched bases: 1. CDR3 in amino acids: CASSLAGGPYNEQFF. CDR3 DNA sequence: TGTGCCAGCAGTTTAGCGGGGGGGCCCTACAATGAGCAGTTCTTC. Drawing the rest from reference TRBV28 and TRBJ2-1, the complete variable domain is DVKVTQSSRYLVKRTGEKVFLECVQDMDHENMFWYRQDPGLGLRLIYFSYDVKMKEKGDIPEGYSVSREKKERFSLILESASTNQTSMYLCASSLAGGPYNEQFFGPGTRLTVL.

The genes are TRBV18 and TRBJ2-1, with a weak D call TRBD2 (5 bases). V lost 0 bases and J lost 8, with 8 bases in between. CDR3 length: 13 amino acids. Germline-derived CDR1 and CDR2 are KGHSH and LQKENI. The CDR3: CASSPPIGDEQFF. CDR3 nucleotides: TGTGCCAGCTCACCACCTATCGGGGATGAGCAGTTCTTC. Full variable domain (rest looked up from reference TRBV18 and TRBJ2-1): NAGVMQNPRHLVRRRGQEARLRCSPMKGHSHVYWYRQLPEEGLKFMVYLQKENIIDESGMPKERFSAEFPKEGPSILRIQQVVRGDSAAYFCASSPPIGDEQFFGPGTRLTVL.

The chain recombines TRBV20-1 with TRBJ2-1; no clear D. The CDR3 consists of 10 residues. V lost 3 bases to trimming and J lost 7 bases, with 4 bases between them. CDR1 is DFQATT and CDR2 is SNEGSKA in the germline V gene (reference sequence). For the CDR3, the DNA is TGCAGTGCTAGTAAGAATGAGCAGTTCTTC. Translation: CSASKNEQFF.

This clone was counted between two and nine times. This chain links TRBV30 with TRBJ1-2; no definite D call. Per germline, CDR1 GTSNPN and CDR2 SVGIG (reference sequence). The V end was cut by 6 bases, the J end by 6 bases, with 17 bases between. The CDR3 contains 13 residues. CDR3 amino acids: CACTLSAPNGYTF. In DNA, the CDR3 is TGTGCCTGCACCCTGAGCGCACCAAATGGCTACACCTTC.

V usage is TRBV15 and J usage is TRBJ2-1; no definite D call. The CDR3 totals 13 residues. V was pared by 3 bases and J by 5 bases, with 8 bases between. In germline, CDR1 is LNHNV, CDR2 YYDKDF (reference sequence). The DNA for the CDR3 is TGTGCCACCAGCAGTGGGATTCACAATGAGCAGTTCTTC. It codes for CATSSGIHNEQFF.

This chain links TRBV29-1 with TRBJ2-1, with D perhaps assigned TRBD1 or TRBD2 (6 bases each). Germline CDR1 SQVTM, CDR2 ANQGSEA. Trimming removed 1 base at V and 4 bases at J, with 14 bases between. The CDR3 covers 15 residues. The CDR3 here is CSVEVSGGFYNEQFF. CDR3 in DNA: TGCAGCGTTGAAGTATCCGGGGGCTTTTACAATGAGCAGTTCTTC.

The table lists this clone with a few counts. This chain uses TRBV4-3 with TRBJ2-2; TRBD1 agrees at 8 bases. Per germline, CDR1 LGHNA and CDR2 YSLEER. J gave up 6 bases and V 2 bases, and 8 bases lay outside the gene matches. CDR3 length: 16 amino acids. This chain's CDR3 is CASSQRWTGWAGELFF. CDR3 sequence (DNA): TGCGCCAGCAGCCAACGATGGACAGGGTGGGCCGGGGAGCTGTTTTTT.

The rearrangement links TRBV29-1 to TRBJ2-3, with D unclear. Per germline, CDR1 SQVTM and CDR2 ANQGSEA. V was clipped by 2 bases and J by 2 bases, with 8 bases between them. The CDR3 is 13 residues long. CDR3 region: CSVERQNTDTQYF. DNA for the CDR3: TGCAGCGTTGAAAGGCAGAACACAGATACGCAGTATTTT.

The CDR3 DNA reads TGTGCCAGCAGTACCCTAAACTATGGCTACACCTTC. Protein product: CASSTLNYGYTF. The rearrangement links TRBV28 to TRBJ1-2, with D unresolved. Germline V gene sequence: CDR1 MDHEN, CDR2 SYDVKM. This CDR3 has 12 residues. Trimming cost V 5 bases and J 2 bases, with 6 bases left between them.

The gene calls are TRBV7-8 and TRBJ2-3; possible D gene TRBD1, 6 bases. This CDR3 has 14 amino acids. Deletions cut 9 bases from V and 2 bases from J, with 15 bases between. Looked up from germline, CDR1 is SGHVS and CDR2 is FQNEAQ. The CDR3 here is CASGGRAVTDTQYF. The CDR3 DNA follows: TGTGCCAGTGGGGGCAGGGCCGTCACAGATACGCAGTATTTT.

The CDR3 bases are TGTGCCAGCAGTTATTCGCTAGCAAAGGAAGCTTTCTTT. It is translated as CASSYSLAKEAFF. The V and J genes are TRBV6-6 and TRBJ1-1; D gene uncertain. V was cut by 3 bases and J by 8 bases, with 13 bases left in between. Germline assignment: CDR1 MNHNY and CDR2 SVGAGI (reference sequence). The CDR3 is 13 residues long.

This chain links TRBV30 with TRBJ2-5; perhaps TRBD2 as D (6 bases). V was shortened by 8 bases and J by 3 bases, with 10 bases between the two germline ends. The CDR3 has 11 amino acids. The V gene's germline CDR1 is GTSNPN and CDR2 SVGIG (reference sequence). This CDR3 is CAIADKETQYF. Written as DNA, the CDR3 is TGTGCCATAGCGGACAAAGAGACCCAGTACTTC.

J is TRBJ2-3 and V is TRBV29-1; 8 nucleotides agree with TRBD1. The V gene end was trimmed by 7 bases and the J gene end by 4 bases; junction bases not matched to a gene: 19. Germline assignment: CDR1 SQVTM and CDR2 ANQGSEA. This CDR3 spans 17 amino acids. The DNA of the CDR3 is TGCAGCGGAGGACCCCTTAAGACAGGGGACGTAGCAGATACGCAGTATTTT. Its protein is CSGGPLKTGDVADTQYF.

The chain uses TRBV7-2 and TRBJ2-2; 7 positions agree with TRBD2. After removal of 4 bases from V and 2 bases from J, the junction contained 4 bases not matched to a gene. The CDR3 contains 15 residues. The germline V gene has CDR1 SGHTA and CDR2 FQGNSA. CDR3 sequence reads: CASSWPSGNTGELFF. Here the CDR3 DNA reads TGTGCCAGCAGCTGGCCTAGCGGAAACACCGGGGAGCTGTTTTTT.

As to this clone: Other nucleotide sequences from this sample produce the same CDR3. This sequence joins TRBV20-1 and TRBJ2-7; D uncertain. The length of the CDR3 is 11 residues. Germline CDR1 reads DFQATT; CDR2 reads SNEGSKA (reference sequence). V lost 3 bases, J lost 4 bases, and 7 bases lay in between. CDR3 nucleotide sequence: TGCAGTGCTAGTGGCGGTTACGAGCAGTACTTC. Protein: CSASGGYEQYF.

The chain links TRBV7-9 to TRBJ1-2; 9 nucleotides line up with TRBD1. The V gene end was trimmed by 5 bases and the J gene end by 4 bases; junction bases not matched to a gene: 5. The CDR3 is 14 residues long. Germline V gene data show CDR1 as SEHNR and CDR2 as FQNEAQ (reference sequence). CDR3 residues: CASSPRDRVYGYTF. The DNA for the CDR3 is TGTGCCAGCAGCCCTCGGGACAGGGTCTATGGCTACACCTTC.

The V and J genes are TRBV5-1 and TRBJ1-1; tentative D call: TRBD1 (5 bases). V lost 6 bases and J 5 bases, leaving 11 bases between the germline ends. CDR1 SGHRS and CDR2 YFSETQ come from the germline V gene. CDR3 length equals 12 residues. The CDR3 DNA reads TGCGCCAGCACCGGCCCAGGGACTGAAGCTTTCTTT. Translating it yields CASTGPGTEAFF.

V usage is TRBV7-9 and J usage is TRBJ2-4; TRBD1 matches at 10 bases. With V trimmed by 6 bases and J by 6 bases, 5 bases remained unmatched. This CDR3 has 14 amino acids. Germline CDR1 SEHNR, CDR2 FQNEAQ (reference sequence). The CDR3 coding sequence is TGTGCCAGCAGTCCCCGGGACAGGGGAAACATTCAGTACTTC. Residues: CASSPRDRGNIQYF.

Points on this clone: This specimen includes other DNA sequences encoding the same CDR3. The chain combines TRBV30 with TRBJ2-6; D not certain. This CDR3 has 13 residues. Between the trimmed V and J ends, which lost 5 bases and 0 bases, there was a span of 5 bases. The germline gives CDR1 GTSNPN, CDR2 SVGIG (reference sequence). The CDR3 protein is CAWSDSGANVLTF. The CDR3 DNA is TGTGCCTGGTCAGACTCTGGGGCCAACGTCCTGACTTTC.

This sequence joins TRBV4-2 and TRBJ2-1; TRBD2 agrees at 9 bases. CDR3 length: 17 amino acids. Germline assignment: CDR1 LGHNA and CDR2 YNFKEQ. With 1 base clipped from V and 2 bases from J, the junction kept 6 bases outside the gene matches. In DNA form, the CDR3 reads TGTGCCAGCAGCCAAGGTTATGGCGGGGGGGCCTACAATGAGCAGTTCTTC. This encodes CASSQGYGGGAYNEQFF.

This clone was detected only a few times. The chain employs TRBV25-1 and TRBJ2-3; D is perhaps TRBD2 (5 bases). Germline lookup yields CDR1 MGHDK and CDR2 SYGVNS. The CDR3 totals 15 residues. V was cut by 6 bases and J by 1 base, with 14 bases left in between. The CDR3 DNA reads TGTGCCAGCAGCCCTAGCTGGCAAGGCACAGATACGCAGTATTTT. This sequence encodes CASSPSWQGTDTQYF.